The clone carrying this TCR beta chain was recorded many times. The antigen remains unidentified. These data belong to a study of T cells in Graves' hyperthyroidism and ophthalmopathy. In the study overall: Peripheral blood draws took place at initial diagnosis, ahead of any treatment.

From RNA transcripts, TCR beta CDR3 regions were amplified. During a first-round RT-PCR of the TCR CDR3, the HTBI primer set was used. TCRdb independently ran MiXCR on the multiplex PCR reads; one entry per CDR3 protein. Seen here are hundreds of thousands of distinct CDR3 sequences, about 15% observed once, and the top ten hold roughly an eighth. The study's findings and limits: Stable hyperthyroidism was separated from ophthalmopathy by a model based on 13 V-J features.

Ophthalmopathy patients all had a Clinical Activity Score of at least 3, a NOSPECS grade of at least 4 and disease under 3 months old. The diagnostic basis comprised clinical symptoms, serum thyroxine and TRAb, thyroid ultrasound and orbital computed tomography. Trimming left V 4 bases short and J 3 bases short, with 13 bases between. Germline V gives CDR1 SNHLY, CDR2 FYNNEI. The CDR3 length is 14 residues. The chain recombines TRBV2 with TRBJ2-7, with D tentatively TRBD1 (5 bases). The specimen sequenced was blood. This clonotype originated in a young man with Graves' ophthalmopathy. In DNA, the CDR3 is TGTGCCAGCAGTGCCGGGCAGGGTGGCTACGAGCAGTACTTC. Protein product: CASSAGQGGYEQYF.